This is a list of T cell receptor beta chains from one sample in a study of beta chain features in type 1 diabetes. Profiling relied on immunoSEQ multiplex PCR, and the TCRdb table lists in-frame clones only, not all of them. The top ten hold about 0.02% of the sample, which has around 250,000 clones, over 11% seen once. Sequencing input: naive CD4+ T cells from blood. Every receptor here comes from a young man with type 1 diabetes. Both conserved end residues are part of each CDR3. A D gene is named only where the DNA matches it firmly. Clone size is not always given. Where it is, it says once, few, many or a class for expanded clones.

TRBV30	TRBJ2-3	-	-	TGTGCCTGGTCTATGTCCACAGATACGCAGTATTTT	CAWSMSTDTQYF
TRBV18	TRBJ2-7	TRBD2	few	TGTGCCAGCTCACCACTTAATTGGGGGGGCTCCTACGAGCAGTACTTC	CASSPLNWGGSYEQYF
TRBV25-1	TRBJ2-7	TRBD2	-	TGTGCCAGCTCTGGGGGGACTAACTACGAGCAGTACTTC	CASSGGTNYEQYF
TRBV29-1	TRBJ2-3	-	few	TGCAGCGGACGGAGAGCCTCTAGCACAGATACGCAGTATTTT	CSGRRASSTDTQYF
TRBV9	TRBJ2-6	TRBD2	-	TGTGCCAGCAGCCCCCCGGGGGGGGGTACGGGGGCCAACGTCCTGACTTTC	CASSPPGGGTGANVLTF
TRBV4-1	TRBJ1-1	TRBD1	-	TGCGCCAGCAGCCCCGGGACAGGGCCACTAACGGCTTTCTTT	CASSPGTGPLTAFF
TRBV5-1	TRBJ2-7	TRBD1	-	TGCGCCAGCAGACGTGCAGGGGGCCACTACGAGCAGTACTTC	CASRRAGGHYEQYF
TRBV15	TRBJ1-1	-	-	TGTGCCACCAGCAGAGATAGACAGGCGGAGATAAACACTGAAGCTTTCTTT	CATSRDRQAEINTEAFF
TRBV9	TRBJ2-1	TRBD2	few	TGTGCCAGCAGCGTAGGCCAGCGGGATTACAATGAGCAGTTCTTC	CASSVGQRDYNEQFF
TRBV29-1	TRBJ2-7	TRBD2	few	TGCAGCGGTAGCGGGAGCTCCTACGAGCAGTACTTC	CSGSGSSYEQYF
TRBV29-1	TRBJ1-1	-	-	TGCTCGGGGGAGAACACTGAAGCTTTCTTT	CSGENTEAFF
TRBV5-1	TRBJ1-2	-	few	TGCGCCAGCAGCTTGGACCCCGAAGGGGGTAGCTACACCTTC	CASSLDPEGGSYTF
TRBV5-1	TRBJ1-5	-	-	TGCGCCAGCAGCTTGCGGGGGTGGAGCAATCAGCCCCAGCATTTT	CASSLRGWSNQPQHF
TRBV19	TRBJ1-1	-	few	TGTGCCAGTAGTACCAGGACAGTTGGGAACACTGAAGCTTTCTTT	CASSTRTVGNTEAFF
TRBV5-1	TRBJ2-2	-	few	TGCGCCAGCAGCTTGGTAGTCGGGGAATCCGGGGAGCTGTTTTTT	CASSLVVGESGELFF
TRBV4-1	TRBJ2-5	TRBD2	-	TGCGCCAGCAGCCAAGAGGCTCTCGCAGTTGGACTAGCGGGGTCCCAAGAGACCCAGTACTTC	CASSQEALAVGLAGSQETQYF
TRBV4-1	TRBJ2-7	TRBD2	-	TGCGCCAGCAGCCAAGTAGCTAGCGGGATGTTAAACTACGAGCAGTACTTC	CASSQVASGMLNYEQYF
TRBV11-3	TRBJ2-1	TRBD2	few	TGTGCCAGCAGCGCCCGACTAGCGGGGATGGATCCCTATGAGCAGTTCTTC	CASSARLAGMDPYEQFF